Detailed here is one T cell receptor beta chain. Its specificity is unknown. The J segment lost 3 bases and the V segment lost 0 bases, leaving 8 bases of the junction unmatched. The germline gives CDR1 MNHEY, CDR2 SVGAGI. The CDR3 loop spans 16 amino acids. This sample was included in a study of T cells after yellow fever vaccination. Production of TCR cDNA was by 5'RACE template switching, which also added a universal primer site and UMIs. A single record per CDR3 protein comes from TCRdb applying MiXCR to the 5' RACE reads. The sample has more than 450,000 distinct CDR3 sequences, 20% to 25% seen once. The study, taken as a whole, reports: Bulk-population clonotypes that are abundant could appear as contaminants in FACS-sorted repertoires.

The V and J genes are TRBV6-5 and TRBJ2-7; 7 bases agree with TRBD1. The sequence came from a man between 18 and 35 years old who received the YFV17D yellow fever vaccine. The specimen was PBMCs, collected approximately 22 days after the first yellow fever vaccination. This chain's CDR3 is CASSYSPRTGSYEQYF. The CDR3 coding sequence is TGTGCCAGCAGTTACTCGCCTAGGACAGGAAGCTACGAGCAGTACTTC.